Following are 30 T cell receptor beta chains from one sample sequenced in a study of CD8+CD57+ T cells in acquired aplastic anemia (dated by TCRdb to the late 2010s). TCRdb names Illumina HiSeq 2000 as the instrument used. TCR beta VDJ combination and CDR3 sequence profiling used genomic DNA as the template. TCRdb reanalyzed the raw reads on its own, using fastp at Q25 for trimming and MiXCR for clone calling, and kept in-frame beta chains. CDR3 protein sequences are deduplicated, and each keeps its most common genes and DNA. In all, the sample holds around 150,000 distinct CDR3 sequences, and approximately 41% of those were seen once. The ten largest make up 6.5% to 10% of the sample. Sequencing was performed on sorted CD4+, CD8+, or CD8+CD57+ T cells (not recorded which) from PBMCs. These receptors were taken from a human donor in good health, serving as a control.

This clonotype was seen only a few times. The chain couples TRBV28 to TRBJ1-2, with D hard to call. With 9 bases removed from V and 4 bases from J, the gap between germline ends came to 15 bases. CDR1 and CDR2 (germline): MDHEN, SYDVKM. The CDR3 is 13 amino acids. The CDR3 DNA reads TGTGCCAGTAGGACGGACTCTGGCTATGGCTACACCTTC. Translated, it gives CASRTDSGYGYTF.

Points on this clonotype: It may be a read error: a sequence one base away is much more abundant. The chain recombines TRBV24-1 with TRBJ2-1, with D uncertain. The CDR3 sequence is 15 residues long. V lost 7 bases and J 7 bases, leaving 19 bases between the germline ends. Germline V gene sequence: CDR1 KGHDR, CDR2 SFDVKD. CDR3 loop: CATRNYGRLKNEQFF. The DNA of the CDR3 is TGTGCCACCAGAAACTATGGCCGCCTGAAGAATGAGCAGTTCTTC.

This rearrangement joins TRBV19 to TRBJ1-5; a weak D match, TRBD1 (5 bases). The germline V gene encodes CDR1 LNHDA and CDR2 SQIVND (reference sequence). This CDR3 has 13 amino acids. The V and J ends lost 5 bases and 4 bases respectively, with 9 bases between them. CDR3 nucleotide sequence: TGTGCCAGTAGTTGGGACCGTAATCAGCCCCAGCATTTT. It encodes CASSWDRNQPQHF.

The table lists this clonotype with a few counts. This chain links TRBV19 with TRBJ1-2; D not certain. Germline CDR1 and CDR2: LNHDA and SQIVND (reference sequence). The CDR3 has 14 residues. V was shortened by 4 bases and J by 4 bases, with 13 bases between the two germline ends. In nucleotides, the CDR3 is TGTGCCAGTAGTAGGGTTGCTCTTGGCTATGGCTACACCTTC. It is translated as CASSRVALGYGYTF.

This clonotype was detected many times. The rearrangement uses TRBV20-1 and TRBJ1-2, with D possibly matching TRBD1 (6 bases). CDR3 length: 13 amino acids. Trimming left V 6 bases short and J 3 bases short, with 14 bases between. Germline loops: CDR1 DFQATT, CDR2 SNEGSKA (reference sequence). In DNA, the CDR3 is TGCAGTGCCGAACCACAGGGAGACTATGGCTACACCTTC. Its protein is CSAEPQGDYGYTF.

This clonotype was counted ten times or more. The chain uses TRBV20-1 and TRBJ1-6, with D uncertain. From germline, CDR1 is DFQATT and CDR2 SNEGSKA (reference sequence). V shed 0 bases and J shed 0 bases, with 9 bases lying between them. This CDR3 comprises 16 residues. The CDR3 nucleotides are TGCAGTGCTAGAGATGGGCCGAACTCCTATAATTCACCCCTCCACTTT. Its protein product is CSARDGPNSYNSPLHF.

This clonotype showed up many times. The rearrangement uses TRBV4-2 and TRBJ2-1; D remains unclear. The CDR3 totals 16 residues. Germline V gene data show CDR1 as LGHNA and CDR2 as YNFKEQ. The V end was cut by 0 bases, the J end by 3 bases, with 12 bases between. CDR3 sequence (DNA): TGTGCCAGCAGCCAAGAAGGGCTAGTTGTCTACAATGAGCAGTTCTTC. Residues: CASSQEGLVVYNEQFF.

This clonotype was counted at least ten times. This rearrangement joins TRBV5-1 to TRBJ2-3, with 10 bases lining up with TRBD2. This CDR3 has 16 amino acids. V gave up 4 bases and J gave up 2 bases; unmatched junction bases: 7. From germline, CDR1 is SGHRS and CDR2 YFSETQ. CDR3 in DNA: TGCGCCAGCAGCATTCGGACTAGCGGTTACACAGATACGCAGTATTTT. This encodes CASSIRTSGYTDTQYF. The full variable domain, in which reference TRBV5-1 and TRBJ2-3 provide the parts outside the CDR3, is KAGVTQTPRYLIKTRGQQVTLSCSPISGHRSVSWYQQTPGQGLQFLFEYFSETQRNKGNFPGRFSGRQFSNSRSEMNVSTLELGDSALYLCASSIRTSGYTDTQYFGPGTRLTVL.

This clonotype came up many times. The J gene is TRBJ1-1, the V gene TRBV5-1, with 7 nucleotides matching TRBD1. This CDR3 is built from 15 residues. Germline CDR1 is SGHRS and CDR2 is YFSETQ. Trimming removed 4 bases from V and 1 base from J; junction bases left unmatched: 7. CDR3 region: CASSAIQGRNTEAFF. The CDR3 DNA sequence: TGCGCCAGCAGCGCTATACAGGGGAGGAACACTGAAGCTTTCTTT.

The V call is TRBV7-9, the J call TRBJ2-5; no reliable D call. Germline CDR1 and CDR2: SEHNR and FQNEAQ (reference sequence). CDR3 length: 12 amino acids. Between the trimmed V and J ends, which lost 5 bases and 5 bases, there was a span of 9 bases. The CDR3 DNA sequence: TGTGCCAGCAGCCTGTCCAGGGAGACCCAGTACTTC. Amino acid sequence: CASSLSRETQYF.

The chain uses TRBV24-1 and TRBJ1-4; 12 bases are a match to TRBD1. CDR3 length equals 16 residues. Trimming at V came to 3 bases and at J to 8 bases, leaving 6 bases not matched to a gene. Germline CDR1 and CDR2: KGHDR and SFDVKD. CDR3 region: CATSDLTGTGGEKLFF. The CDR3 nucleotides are TGTGCCACCAGTGATCTAACCGGGACAGGGGGCGAAAAACTGTTTTTT.

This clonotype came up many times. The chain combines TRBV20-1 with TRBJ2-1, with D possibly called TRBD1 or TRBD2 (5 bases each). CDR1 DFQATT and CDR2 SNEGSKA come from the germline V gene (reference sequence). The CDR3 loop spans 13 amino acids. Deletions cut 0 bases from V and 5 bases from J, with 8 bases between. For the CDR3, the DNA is TGCAGTGCTAGAGATACGGGACACAATGAGCAGTTCTTC. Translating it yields CSARDTGHNEQFF.

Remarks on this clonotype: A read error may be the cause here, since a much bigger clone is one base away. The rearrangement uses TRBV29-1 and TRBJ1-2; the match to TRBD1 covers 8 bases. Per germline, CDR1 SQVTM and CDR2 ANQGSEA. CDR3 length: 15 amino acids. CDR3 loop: CSVKTGVLSNYGHTF. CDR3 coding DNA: TGCAGCGTGAAGACAGGGGTCCTCTCTAACTATGGCCACACCTTC.

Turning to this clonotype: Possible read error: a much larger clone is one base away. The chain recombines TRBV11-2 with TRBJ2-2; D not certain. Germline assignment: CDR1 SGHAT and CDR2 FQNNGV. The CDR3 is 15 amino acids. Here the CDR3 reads CAGRRVAGRTGELFF. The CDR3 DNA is TGTGCCGGCAGACGGGTGGCAGGTCGAACCGGGGAGCTGTTTTTT.

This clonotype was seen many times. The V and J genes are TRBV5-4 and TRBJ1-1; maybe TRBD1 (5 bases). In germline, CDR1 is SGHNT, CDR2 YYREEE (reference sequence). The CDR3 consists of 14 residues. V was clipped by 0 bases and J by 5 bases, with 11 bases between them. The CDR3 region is CASSLATGQTEAFF. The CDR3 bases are TGTGCCAGCAGCTTGGCCACGGGGCAGACTGAAGCTTTCTTT.

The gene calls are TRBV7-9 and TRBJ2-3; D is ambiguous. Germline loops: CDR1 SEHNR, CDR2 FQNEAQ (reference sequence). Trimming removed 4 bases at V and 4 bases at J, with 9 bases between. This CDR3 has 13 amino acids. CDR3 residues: CASSYVWADTQYF. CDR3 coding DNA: TGTGCCAGCAGCTATGTCTGGGCAGATACGCAGTATTTT.

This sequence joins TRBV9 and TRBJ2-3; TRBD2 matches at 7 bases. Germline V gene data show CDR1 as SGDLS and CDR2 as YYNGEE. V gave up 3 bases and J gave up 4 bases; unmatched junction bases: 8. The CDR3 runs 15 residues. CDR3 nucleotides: TGTGCCAGCAGCGCAGGCGGGGGTAGCTCAGATACGCAGTATTTT. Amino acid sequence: CASSAGGGSSDTQYF.

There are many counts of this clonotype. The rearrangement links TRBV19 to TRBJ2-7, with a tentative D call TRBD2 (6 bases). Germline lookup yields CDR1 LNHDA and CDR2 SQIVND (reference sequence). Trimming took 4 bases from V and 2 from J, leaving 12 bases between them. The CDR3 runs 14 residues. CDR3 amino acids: CASSNTSPPYEQYF. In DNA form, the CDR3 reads TGTGCCAGTAGTAATACTAGCCCTCCCTACGAGCAGTACTTC.

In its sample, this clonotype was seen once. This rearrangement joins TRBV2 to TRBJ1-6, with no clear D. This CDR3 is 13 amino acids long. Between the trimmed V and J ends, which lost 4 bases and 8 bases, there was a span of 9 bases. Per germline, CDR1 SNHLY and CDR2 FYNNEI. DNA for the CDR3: TGTGCCAGCAGTGCCGATATGGATTCACCCCTCCACTTT. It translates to CASSADMDSPLHF. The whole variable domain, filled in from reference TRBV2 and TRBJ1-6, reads EPEVTQTPSHQVTQMGQEVILRCVPISNHLYFYWYRQILGQKVEFLVSFYNNEISEKSEIFDDQFSVERPDGSNFTLKIRSTKLEDSAMYFCASSADMDSPLHFGNGTRLTVT.

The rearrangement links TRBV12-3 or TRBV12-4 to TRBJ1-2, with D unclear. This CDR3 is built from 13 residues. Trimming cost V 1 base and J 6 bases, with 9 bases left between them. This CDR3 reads CASSLVPPHGYTF. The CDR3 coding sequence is TGTGCCAGCAGTTTAGTACCCCCCCATGGCTACACCTTC.

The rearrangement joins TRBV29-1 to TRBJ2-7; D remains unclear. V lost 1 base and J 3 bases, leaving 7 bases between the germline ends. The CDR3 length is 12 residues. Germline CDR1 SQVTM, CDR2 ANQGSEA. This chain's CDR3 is CSVEGRNYEQYF. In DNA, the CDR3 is TGCAGCGTTGAAGGCAGAAACTACGAGCAGTACTTC.

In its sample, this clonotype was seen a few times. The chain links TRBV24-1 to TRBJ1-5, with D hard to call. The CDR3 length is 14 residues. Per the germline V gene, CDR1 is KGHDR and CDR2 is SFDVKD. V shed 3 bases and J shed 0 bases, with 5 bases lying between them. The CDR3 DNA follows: TGTGCCACCAGTGATACAGATAGCAATCAGCCCCAGCATTTT. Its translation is CATSDTDSNQPQHF.

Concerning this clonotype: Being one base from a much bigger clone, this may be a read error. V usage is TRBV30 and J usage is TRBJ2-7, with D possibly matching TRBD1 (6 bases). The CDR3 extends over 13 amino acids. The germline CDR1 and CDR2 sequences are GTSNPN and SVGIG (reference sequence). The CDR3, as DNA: TGTGCCTGGAGTGTAGGGGGTCCCTACGGGCAGTACTTC. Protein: CAWSVGGPYGQYF.

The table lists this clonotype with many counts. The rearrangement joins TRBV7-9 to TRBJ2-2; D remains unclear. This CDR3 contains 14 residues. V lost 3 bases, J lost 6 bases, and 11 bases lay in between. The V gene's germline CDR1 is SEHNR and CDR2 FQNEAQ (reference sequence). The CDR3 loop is CASSFNLDAGELFF. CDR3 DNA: TGTGCCAGCAGCTTCAACCTAGATGCCGGGGAGCTGTTTTTT. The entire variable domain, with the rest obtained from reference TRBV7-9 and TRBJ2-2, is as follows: DTGVSQNPRHKITKRGQNVTFRCDPISEHNRLYWYRQTLGQGPEFLTYFQNEAQLEKSRLLSDRFSAERPKGSFSTLEIQRTEQGDSAMYLCASSFNLDAGELFFGEGSRLTVL.

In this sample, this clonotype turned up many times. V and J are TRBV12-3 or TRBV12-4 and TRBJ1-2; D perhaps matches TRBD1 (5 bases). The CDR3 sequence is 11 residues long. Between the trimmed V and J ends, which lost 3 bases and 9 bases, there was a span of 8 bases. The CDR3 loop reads CASSLGTSYTF. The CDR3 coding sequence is TGTGCCAGCAGTTTGGGGACTAGCTACACCTTC.

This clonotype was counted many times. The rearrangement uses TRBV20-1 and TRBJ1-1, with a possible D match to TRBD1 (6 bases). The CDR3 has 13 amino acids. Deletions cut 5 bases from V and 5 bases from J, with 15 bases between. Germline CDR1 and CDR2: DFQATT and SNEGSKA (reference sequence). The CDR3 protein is CSALHWGATEAFF. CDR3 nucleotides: TGCAGTGCTTTACACTGGGGGGCAACTGAAGCTTTCTTT.

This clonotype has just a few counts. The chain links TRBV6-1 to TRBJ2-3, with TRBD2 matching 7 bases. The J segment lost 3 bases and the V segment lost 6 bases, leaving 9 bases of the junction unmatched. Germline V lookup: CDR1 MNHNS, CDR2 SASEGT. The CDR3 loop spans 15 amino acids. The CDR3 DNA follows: TGTGCCAGCAGCTCCGGGACTACTTGGACAGATACGCAGTATTTT. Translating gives CASSSGTTWTDTQYF.

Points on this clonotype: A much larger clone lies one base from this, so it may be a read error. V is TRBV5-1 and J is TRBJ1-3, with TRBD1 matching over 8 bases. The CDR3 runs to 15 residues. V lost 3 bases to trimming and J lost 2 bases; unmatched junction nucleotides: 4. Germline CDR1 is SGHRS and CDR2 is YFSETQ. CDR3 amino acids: CASSSGQEAGNTIYF. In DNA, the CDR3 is TGCGCCAGCAGCTCGGGACAGGAGGCTGGAAACACCATATATTTT.

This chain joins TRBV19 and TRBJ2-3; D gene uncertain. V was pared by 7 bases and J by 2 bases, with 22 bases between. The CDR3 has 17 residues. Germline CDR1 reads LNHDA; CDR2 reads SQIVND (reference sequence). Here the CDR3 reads CASTSGDVGINTDTQYF. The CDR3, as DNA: TGTGCCAGTACCTCGGGTGACGTGGGGATTAACACAGATACGCAGTATTTT. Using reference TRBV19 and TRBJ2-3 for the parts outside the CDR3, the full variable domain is DGGITQSPKYLFRKEGQNVTLSCEQNLNHDAMYWYRQDPGQGLRLIYYSQIVNDFQKGDIAEGYSVSREKKESFPLTVTSAQKNPTAFYLCASTSGDVGINTDTQYFGPGTRLTVL.

The CDR3: CASGALAGGSYNEQFF. The CDR3 DNA sequence: TGTGCCAGCGGCGCACTAGCCGGGGGCTCCTACAATGAGCAGTTCTTC. This chain uses TRBV9 with TRBJ2-1, with D perhaps TRBD2 (6 bases). Trimming removed 7 bases from V and 0 bases from J, with 17 bases in between. In germline, CDR1 is SGDLS, CDR2 YYNGEE. CDR3 length: 16 amino acids.